This TCR beta chain was documented in a study of human T cells and chemical hapten exposure. This sample's time point: pre-sensitization, week 0. Treatment denoted: therapeutic diphenylcyclopropenone sensitization with weekly scalp DPC. In TCRdb, the RACE reads were re-called with MiXCR into one record per CDR3 protein. This table has more than 150,000 distinct CDR3 sequences, approximately 31% appearing once. Germline CDR1 and CDR2: LGHNA and YNFKEQ. The CDR3 totals 15 residues. The junction had 3 bases not matched to a gene; V was cut back by 0 bases and J by 5 bases. The source is a woman in her thirties with alopecia areata. Some clones in this sample may be carry-over from other donors' samples. The chain couples TRBV4-2 to TRBJ2-1, with 8 bases matching TRBD1. The source material was whole blood, sampled in connection with sensitization to the hapten diphenylcyclopropenone (DPC). Here the CDR3 reads CASSQEKDRDNEQFF. The DNA of the CDR3 is TGTGCCAGCAGCCAAGAAAAGGACAGGGACAATGAGCAGTTCTTC.